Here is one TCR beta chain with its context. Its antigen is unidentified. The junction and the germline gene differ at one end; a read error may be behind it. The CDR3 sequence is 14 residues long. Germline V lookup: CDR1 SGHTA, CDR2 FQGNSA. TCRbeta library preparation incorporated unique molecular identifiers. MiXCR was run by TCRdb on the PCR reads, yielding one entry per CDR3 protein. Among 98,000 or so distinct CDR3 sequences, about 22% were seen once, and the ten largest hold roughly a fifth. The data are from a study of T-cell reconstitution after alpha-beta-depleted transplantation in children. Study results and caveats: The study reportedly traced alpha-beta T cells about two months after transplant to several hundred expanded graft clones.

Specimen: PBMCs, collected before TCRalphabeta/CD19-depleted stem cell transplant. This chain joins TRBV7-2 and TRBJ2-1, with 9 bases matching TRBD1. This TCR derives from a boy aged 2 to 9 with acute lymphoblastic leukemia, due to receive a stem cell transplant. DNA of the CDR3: TGTGCCAGCAGCAAGAATGGACAGGGGAATGAGCCGTTCTTC. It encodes CASSKNGQGNEPFF.